The clone carrying this T cell receptor beta chain was counted once. The data were obtained in a study of OX40 agonist ivuxolimab in advanced cancers. V trimming: 5 bases; J trimming: 1 base; junction bases outside the gene matches: 5. CDR3 length: 16 residues. CDR1 is SGHAT, CDR2 FQNNGV, per germline. Clones were sequenced by immunoSEQ multiplex PCR, and TCRdb holds only the in-frame ones, with some missing. This sample has tens of thousands of clones, with about 90% found just once. The receptor comes from an adult with an advanced solid tumor such as melanoma, head and neck, liver or kidney cancer. Source: CD4+ or CD8+ T cells sorted from blood, taken in a trial of the OX40 agonist ivuxolimab. This chain links TRBV11-2 with TRBJ2-3; 11 bases match TRBD2. The CDR3 region has the DNA TGTGCCAGCAGCCCGATTAGCGGGAGGGGCACAGATACGCAGTATTTT. It is translated as CASSPISGRGTDTQYF.